The 19 T cell receptor beta chains below were found in one sample sequenced in a study of cytomegalovirus exposure and HLA in healthy donors. Profiling relied on immunoSEQ multiplex PCR, and the TCRdb table lists in-frame clones only, not all of them. The sample shows more than 110,000 clones, about four fifths of them seen only once. What was sequenced was PBMCs. The receptors were gathered from a woman between 25 and 40 years old in good health and CMV-seronegative.

This chain connects TRBV27 to TRBJ2-1, with unresolved D. V dropped 3 bases and J dropped 9 bases, with 15 bases sitting between them. The CDR3 length is 14 residues. CDR1 and CDR2 (germline): MNHEY, SMNVEV (reference sequence). The CDR3 region is CASSFIPSEREQFF. In nucleotides, the CDR3 is TGTGCCAGCAGTTTTATCCCCTCTGAGCGTGAGCAGTTCTTC.

This chain connects TRBV4-1 to TRBJ1-2, with D possibly being TRBD1 (6 bases). Germline-derived CDR1 and CDR2 are MGHRA and YSYEKL. Trimming pared 0 bases from V and 2 bases from J, leaving 16 bases between. The CDR3 has 17 amino acids. The CDR3 bases are TGCGCCAGCAGCCAAGACCCGACAGGATCCTTGAACTATGGCTACACCTTC. This gives the protein CASSQDPTGSLNYGYTF.

The chain has TRBV27 and TRBJ2-3; 7 nucleotides line up with TRBD2. This CDR3 region has 13 residues. CDR1 MNHEY and CDR2 SMNVEV come from the germline V gene (reference sequence). J lost 10 bases, V lost 3 bases, and 7 bases had no gene match. CDR3 region: CASSFGTTSAQYF. DNA for the CDR3: TGTGCCAGCAGTTTCGGGACTACGTCGGCGCAGTATTTT.

The genes are TRBV18 and TRBJ2-7, with D tentatively TRBD1 (8 bases). The ends were cut back, 1 base at V and 2 bases at J, with 15 bases in the middle. CDR1 KGHSH and CDR2 LQKENI come from the germline V gene. This CDR3 is 16 amino acids long. The CDR3: CASSPQTGGAPYEQYF. The CDR3 DNA sequence: TGTGCCAGCTCACCACAAACAGGGGGGGCTCCCTACGAGCAGTACTTC.

DNA for the CDR3: TGTGCCAGCAGTGGGTTAGCGGGGGAGGAGACCCAGTACTTC. It translates to CASSGLAGEETQYF. This chain joins TRBV6-5 and TRBJ2-5; TRBD2 matches at 9 bases. This CDR3 contains 14 residues. Germline V gene sequence: CDR1 MNHEY, CDR2 SVGAGI. V lost 5 bases and J lost 5; bases outside the gene matches: 6.

The V call is TRBV7-9, the J call TRBJ1-2, with a possible D match to TRBD1 (6 bases). The germline CDR1 and CDR2 sequences are SEHNR and FQNEAQ (reference sequence). The CDR3 is 15 amino acids. V was cut by 1 base and J by 4 bases, with 13 bases left in between. The CDR3 sequence: CASSLGGTPSYGYTF. In DNA, the CDR3 is TGTGCCAGCAGCTTAGGGGGGACACCCAGCTATGGCTACACCTTC.

CDR3: CASSEIRLAGEQRHYEQYF. Written as DNA, the CDR3 is TGCGCCAGCAGTGAGATTCGCCTAGCGGGGGAGCAACGCCACTACGAGCAGTACTTC. The chain couples TRBV10-1 to TRBJ2-7, with 10 nucleotides matching TRBD2. Germline trimming cut 2 bases from V and 3 bases from J; bases unmatched to any gene: 16. This CDR3 contains 19 residues. The germline CDR1 and CDR2 sequences are WNHNN and SYGVQD (reference sequence).

The chain links TRBV6-6 to TRBJ1-4; 10 bases agree with TRBD1. The CDR3 contains 14 residues. Germline loops: CDR1 MNHNY, CDR2 SVGAGI (reference sequence). The ends lost 5 bases at V and 8 bases at J; junction bases unmatched: 5. CDR3 residues: CASSGDRGGEKLFF. The CDR3 region has the DNA TGTGCCAGCAGTGGGGACAGGGGTGGAGAAAAACTGTTTTTT.

V and J are TRBV10-2 and TRBJ1-2; possibly TRBD1 for D (5 bases). V was shortened by 4 bases and J by 7 bases, with 22 bases between the two germline ends. CDR1 is WSHSY and CDR2 is SAAADI in the germline V gene. CDR3 length: 16 residues. The CDR3 is CASSGSLAGPTSGYTF. The CDR3 coding sequence is TGCGCCAGCAGTGGCTCTTTGGCGGGGCCTACCAGTGGCTACACCTTC.

The genes are TRBV7-9 and TRBJ2-3; D possibly corresponds to TRBD1 (5 bases). Trimming took 5 bases from V and 4 from J, leaving 16 bases between them. Germline V CDR1 and CDR2: SEHNR, FQNEAQ (reference sequence). This CDR3 has 15 residues. CDR3 protein: CASSAPGISADTQYF. The CDR3 coding sequence is TGTGCCAGCAGCGCACCAGGGATCTCAGCAGATACGCAGTATTTT.

V and J are TRBV4-2 and TRBJ2-3; 8 bases agree with TRBD1. Germline V CDR1 and CDR2: LGHNA, YNFKEQ. The V and J ends lost 4 bases and 1 base, in that order; junction bases with no gene match: 1. The CDR3 runs 14 residues. The CDR3 DNA reads TGTGCCAGCAGCCCGGGACAGGGCACAGATACGCAGTATTTT. Its protein is CASSPGQGTDTQYF.

CDR3 sequence reads: CASSATRQETQYF. As DNA, the CDR3 is TGTGCCAGCAGTGCTACTAGACAAGAGACCCAGTACTTC. The V gene is TRBV2, the J gene TRBJ2-5; a weak D match, TRBD2 (5 bases). This CDR3 is 13 amino acids long. Germline lookup yields CDR1 SNHLY and CDR2 FYNNEI. Deletions cut 4 bases from V and 2 bases from J, with 8 bases between.

The chain uses TRBV4-3 and TRBJ1-2; maybe TRBD1 (6 bases). This CDR3 spans 15 amino acids. Germline lookup yields CDR1 LGHNA and CDR2 YSLEER. V was cut by 1 base and J by 3 bases, with 12 bases left in between. The chain's CDR3 is CASSQVRGADYGYTF. CDR3 sequence (DNA): TGCGCCAGCAGCCAAGTCCGGGGGGCGGACTATGGCTACACCTTC.

This chain links TRBV2 with TRBJ2-7; D is perhaps TRBD2 (5 bases). Germline V gene data show CDR1 as SNHLY and CDR2 as FYNNEI. V lost 4 bases and J lost 3, with 7 bases in between. This CDR3 contains 12 residues. DNA for the CDR3: TGTGCCAGCAGTGGACTATTCTACGAGCAGTACTTC. Its translation is CASSGLFYEQYF. The whole variable domain, filled in from reference TRBV2 and TRBJ2-7, reads EPEVTQTPSHQVTQMGQEVILRCVPISNHLYFYWYRQILGQKVEFLVSFYNNEISEKSEIFDDQFSVERPDGSNFTLKIRSTKLEDSAMYFCASSGLFYEQYFGPGTRLTVT.

The V call is TRBV19, the J call TRBJ1-5; 9 bases agree with TRBD1. Germline loops: CDR1 LNHDA, CDR2 SQIVND (reference sequence). Losses at the gene ends were 4 bases for V and 5 bases for J; bases not matched to a gene: 3. This CDR3 has 14 amino acids. The CDR3 DNA reads as TGTGCCAGTAGTACGGACAGGGGTTATCAGCCCCAGCATTTT. Translated: CASSTDRGYQPQHF.

V gene TRBV27 combines with J gene TRBJ2-3, with D tentatively TRBD1 (5 bases). With 2 bases removed from V and 2 bases from J, the gap between germline ends came to 11 bases. The CDR3 is 15 amino acids. Germline values: CDR1 MNHEY, CDR2 SMNVEV (reference sequence). The CDR3 loop reads CASSLSDSLTDTQYF. CDR3 in DNA: TGTGCCAGCAGTTTAAGCGACAGTCTCACAGATACGCAGTATTTT.

The rearrangement joins TRBV2 to TRBJ2-3, with a possible D match to TRBD2 (5 bases). The CDR3 is 13 amino acids. The V end was cut by 7 bases, the J end by 2 bases, with 10 bases between. Germline V gene lookup returns CDR1 SNHLY and CDR2 FYNNEI. The CDR3 loop is CASNLLDTDTQYF. The DNA of the CDR3 is TGTGCCAGCAACCTACTAGACACAGATACGCAGTATTTT.

This clone turned up a few times. The CDR3 DNA reads TGTGCCAGCAGCGAGCAGCGGGGGGGCGAGCAGTACTTC. Its translation is CASSEQRGGEQYF. V usage is TRBV11-2 and J usage is TRBJ2-7, with 10 nucleotides matching TRBD2. There are 13 residues in the CDR3. Germline CDR1 and CDR2: SGHAT and FQNNGV. The J segment lost 6 bases and the V segment lost 5 bases, leaving 4 bases of the junction unmatched.

The V call is TRBV5-1, the J call TRBJ1-1; a possible D gene is TRBD1 (5 bases). The CDR3 is made up of 16 amino acids. Germline V lookup: CDR1 SGHRS, CDR2 YFSETQ. Deletions cut 4 bases from V and 0 bases from J, with 16 bases between. CDR3 protein: CASSANPDRVNTEAFF. DNA of the CDR3: TGCGCCAGCAGCGCCAACCCCGACAGAGTGAACACTGAAGCTTTCTTT. The full variable domain, rest sourced from reference TRBV5-1 and TRBJ1-1, is KAGVTQTPRYLIKTRGQQVTLSCSPISGHRSVSWYQQTPGQGLQFLFEYFSETQRNKGNFPGRFSGRQFSNSRSEMNVSTLELGDSALYLCASSANPDRVNTEAFFGQGTRLTVV.